These T cell receptor beta chains were read from a single sample in a study of blood T cell repertoires in COVID-19. Measured with immunoSEQ multiplex PCR; TCRdb has only the in-frame clones, and not every one. The top ten clones hold roughly a tenth of a sample with around 97,000 clones, 70% to 85% of them seen once. The sequenced sample was peripheral blood. The receptor source for this set is a man between 65 and 85 years old with acute or convalescent COVID-19. CDR3s include the opening cysteine and the closing phenylalanine or tryptophan. The D gene is left open where the match is weak. Clone size is given for some rows only: seen once, a few or many times, or a class if the clone is expanded.

abundance	v_gene	j_gene	d_gene	CDR3nt	CDR3aa
-	TRBV6-1	TRBJ2-2	-	TGTGCCAGCAGTGAAGTAGTGGGAGCCTCTTCCACCGGGGAGCTGTTTTTT	CASSEVVGASSTGELFF
-	TRBV7-2	TRBJ1-3	-	TGTGCCAGCACCTTTAGCTCTGGAAACACCATATATTTT	CASTFSSGNTIYF
-	TRBV6-2/TRBV6-3	TRBJ2-1	TRBD2	TGTGCCAGCAGTTACTCAGGGAGGGCCACGACTTTAGGCTCCTACAATGAGCAGTTCTTC	CASSYSGRATTLGSYNEQFF
-	TRBV18	TRBJ2-3	-	TGTGCCAGCTCGACGGGATCTAGCACAGATACGCAGTATTTT	CASSTGSSTDTQYF
once	TRBV28	TRBJ2-7	-	TGTGCCAGCAGTTTAACGCTATACGAGCAGTACTTC	CASSLTLYEQYF
-	TRBV6-5	TRBJ1-1	-	TGTGCCAGCAGGCCCACAGGAGCGCGGACTGAAGCTTTCTTT	CASRPTGARTEAFF
-	TRBV24-1	TRBJ1-2	TRBD1	TGTGCCACCAGTGATTCCGGGACAGGCGGGGGCTATGGCTACACCTTC	CATSDSGTGGGYGYTF
once	TRBV4-2	TRBJ1-1	TRBD1	TGTGCCAGCAGCCAAGATCTCGACAGGGTGGTGGGGATGAACACTGAAGCTTTCTTT	CASSQDLDRVVGMNTEAFF
-	TRBV5-1	TRBJ2-1	-	TGCGCCAGCAGCTTGGAAAGTAGTGGGAGTAGTGAGCAGTTCTTC	CASSLESSGSSEQFF
-	TRBV11-3	TRBJ2-5	-	TGTGCCAGCAGCTCCCGACAGGTACCCGGTGCCCAGTACTTC	CASSSRQVPGAQYF
-	TRBV20-1	TRBJ1-2	TRBD1	TGCAGTGCTAGTACCGGGACAGGGGGTGGCTACACCTTC	CSASTGTGGGYTF
-	TRBV6-6	TRBJ2-3	TRBD1	TGTGCCAGCAGTCCAGCCAGGGGGCCCACGGATACGCAGTATTTT	CASSPARGPTDTQYF
-	TRBV5-6	TRBJ2-2	-	TGTGCCAGCAGCCCCTGGGGGCAGTACCACCGGGAGCTGTTTTTT	CASSPWGQYHRELFF
-	TRBV11-3	TRBJ2-1	-	TGTGCCAGCAGCCCCGGGGGCTCCTACAATGAGCAGTTCTTC	CASSPGGSYNEQFF
-	TRBV6-6	TRBJ2-4	-	TGTGCCAGCTCGCGGGACCAAAACATTCAGTACTTC	CASSRDQNIQYF
-	TRBV7-3	TRBJ2-1	-	TGTGCCAGCAGCCCAACGGGGGTAACTCAGTTCTTC	CASSPTGVTQFF
-	TRBV30	TRBJ2-7	TRBD1	TGTGCCTGTGATCAGGGGGCTGCCTACGAGCAGTACTTC	CACDQGAAYEQYF
-	TRBV3-1/TRBV3-2	TRBJ1-2	TRBD1	TGTGCCAGCAGCCGGGGACAGCTATTTAACTATGGCTACACCTTC	CASSRGQLFNYGYTF
-	TRBV11-2	TRBJ2-7	-	TGTGCCAGCAGCTCCCTGGGGCACGGCTACGAGCAGTACTTC	CASSSLGHGYEQYF
-	TRBV7-3	TRBJ2-1	TRBD2	TGTGCCAGCAGCCTAGGACTAGCGGGAGGGCCATCCTACAATGAGCAGTTCTTC	CASSLGLAGGPSYNEQFF
-	TRBV18	TRBJ1-4	TRBD1	TGTGCCAGCTCAGATTCCGGGACAGGGGACGAAAAACTGTTTTTT	CASSDSGTGDEKLFF
-	TRBV18	TRBJ1-3	TRBD1	TGTGCCAGCTCACCATACACAATGGGGACAGGGGTCAGTATCGGCAGCTCTGGAAACACCATATATTTT	CASSPYTMGTGVSIGSSGNTIYF
-	TRBV5-1	TRBJ2-5	TRBD1	TGCGCCAGCAGCTTAGCTCCTGGGACAGGGATAAATGGTGAGACCCAGTACTTC	CASSLAPGTGINGETQYF
once	TRBV28	TRBJ2-7	-	TGTGCCAGCAGTTTACTCTACGAGCAGTACTTC	CASSLLYEQYF
-	TRBV24-1	TRBJ1-2	-	TGTGCCACCAGTGACCCGACGACAGGACCGTCTGGCTACACCTTC	CATSDPTTGPSGYTF
-	TRBV10-3	TRBJ2-1	TRBD1	TGTGCCATCAGTGAGGCAGGGGGCGCCGACAATGAGCAGTTCTTC	CAISEAGGADNEQFF
few	TRBV5-4	TRBJ1-3	TRBD1	TGTGCCAGCTGGACAGGGGCAAGCTCTGGAAACACCATATATTTT	CASWTGASSGNTIYF
once	TRBV27	TRBJ2-3	-	TGTGCCAGCAGTTTAGCGGGCACAGATACGCAGTATTTT	CASSLAGTDTQYF
once	TRBV28	TRBJ1-1	-	TGTGGTACGGGGGAGGGGTACACTGAAGCTTTCTTT	CGTGEGYTEAFF
-	TRBV6-5	TRBJ1-1	TRBD1	TGTGCCAGCCGACAGGGCAGAACTGAAGCTTTCTTT	CASRQGRTEAFF
-	TRBV16	TRBJ1-1	-	TGTGCCAGCGGGCGACAGGCACTGAACACTGAAGCTTTCTTT	CASGRQALNTEAFF
-	TRBV6-5	TRBJ1-5	-	TGTGCCAGCAGTCCGGGTAATCAGCCCCAGCATTTT	CASSPGNQPQHF
-	TRBV4-1	TRBJ1-4	-	TGCGCCAGCAGCCAAGATGGGGCAGGGAATGAAAAACTGTTTTTT	CASSQDGAGNEKLFF
-	TRBV5-1	TRBJ2-6	-	TGCGCCAGCAGCTTGGCTGGGGCTTTAAGCTCTGGGGCCAACGTCCTGACTTTC	CASSLAGALSSGANVLTF
-	TRBV29-1	TRBJ2-7	TRBD2	TGCAGCGTTGAGGCGGGGGGTTACGAGCAGTACTTC	CSVEAGGYEQYF
-	TRBV2	TRBJ2-1	TRBD2	TGTGCCAGCAGTGAAACCCCGCTGGTAGCGGGAAACAATGAGCAGTTCTTC	CASSETPLVAGNNEQFF
-	TRBV6-5	TRBJ1-6	TRBD1	TGTGCCAGCAGACAGGGGGCAAATTCACCCCTCCACTTT	CASRQGANSPLHF
-	TRBV7-9	TRBJ1-2	TRBD1	TGTGCCAGCAGCCTCCTGGACAGGGGAGGTGGCTACACCTTC	CASSLLDRGGGYTF
-	TRBV9	TRBJ2-2	TRBD2	TGTGCCAGCAGCTTGGGGACTCTCACTAGCGCCGGGGAGCTGTTTTTT	CASSLGTLTSAGELFF
-	TRBV10-1	TRBJ1-4	TRBD1	TGCGCCAGCAGTGACTCCGGGACAGGGAATGAAAAACTGTTTTTT	CASSDSGTGNEKLFF
-	TRBV7-2	TRBJ1-1	-	TGTGCCAGCAGCCCCAGGGTTCGCACTGAAGCTTTCTTT	CASSPRVRTEAFF
few	TRBV28	TRBJ1-2	TRBD1	TGTGCCAGCAGGGGGGTGGGACAGGCTGAGGGCTACACCTTC	CASRGVGQAEGYTF
-	TRBV3-1/TRBV3-2	TRBJ1-2	TRBD1	TGTGCCAGCAGCCACGAGGGGGCTAGCGCCTTC	CASSHEGASAF
few	TRBV10-2	TRBJ1-1	-	TGCGCCAGCAGTGCGACCACAGGGAACACTGAAGCTTTCTTT	CASSATTGNTEAFF
-	TRBV7-9	TRBJ1-4	-	TGTGCCAGCAGCTTCTGGAGCGCCGGGGGAGGTGAAAAACTGTTTTTT	CASSFWSAGGGEKLFF
-	TRBV18	TRBJ1-3	-	TGTGCCAGCTCACCACCGAGGACTCGCTCGGTCGGAAACACCATATATTTT	CASSPPRTRSVGNTIYF
-	TRBV28	TRBJ1-5	TRBD1	TGTGCCAGCAGTCTCTCCCCCAGGGGGAGCAATCAGCCCCAGCATTTT	CASSLSPRGSNQPQHF
few	TRBV28	TRBJ1-4	-	TGTGCCAGCAGTTCCGGACCCAGGGAACTGTTTTTT	CASSSGPRELFF
-	TRBV12-5	TRBJ2-4	-	TGTGCTAGTGGTTTTTGGCAGGGGCAAAACATTCAGTACTTC	CASGFWQGQNIQYF
-	TRBV30	TRBJ1-3	-	TGTGCCTGGAGCACGCCAGGAAGCTCTGGAAACACCATATATTTT	CAWSTPGSSGNTIYF
-	TRBV11-2	TRBJ2-7	-	TGTGCCAGCAGCATTCAGGGTAAGAGCTACGAGCAGTACTTC	CASSIQGKSYEQYF
-	TRBV29-1	TRBJ1-2	TRBD1	TGCAGCGCTCCCGACCGGGACAGCTATGGCTACACCTTC	CSAPDRDSYGYTF
-	TRBV7-2	TRBJ2-1	TRBD2	TGTGCCAGCAGGCCTCCTAGCGGGAGGGACAATGAGCAGTTCTTC	CASRPPSGRDNEQFF
-	TRBV10-1	TRBJ2-1	-	TGCGCCAGCAGTGAGGTTACGGGCTCCTACAATGAGCAGTTCTTC	CASSEVTGSYNEQFF
-	TRBV7-9	TRBJ1-1	-	TGTGCCAGCAGTGAGACAGAAATGAACACTGAAGCTTTCTTT	CASSETEMNTEAFF
-	TRBV11-1	TRBJ1-2	TRBD1	TGTGCCAGCAGCCGACAGGGAAACTATGGCTACACCTTC	CASSRQGNYGYTF
-	TRBV5-1	TRBJ1-3	-	TGCGCCAGCAGCTTGGAGGGGGACACGAGCTCTGGAAACACCATATATTTT	CASSLEGDTSSGNTIYF